This is a list of T cell receptor beta chains from one sample in a study of blood T cell repertoires in COVID-19. Assay used: immunoSEQ multiplex PCR; TCRdb lists only in-frame clones, some missing. This table holds 40,000 to 65,000 clones, around 84% found once. The sample consisted of peripheral blood. The receptors derive from a man between 65 and 80 years old with active COVID-19. Each CDR3 is given with its conserved first and last residue. A D gene is named only where the DNA matches it firmly. Not every row has a clone size; where given, it reads once, few, many or a size class.

clone_size: .
j_call: TRBJ2-7
v_call: TRBV15
d_call: .
cdr3_nt: TGTGCCACCAGCAGAGGGGCGGGGGCCCTCGGCGAGCAGTACTTC
cdr3_aa: CATSRGAGALGEQYF

clone_size: .
j_call: TRBJ2-7
v_call: TRBV13
d_call: .
cdr3_nt: TGTGCCAGCAGGCAACAACGCTCCTACGAGCAGTACTTC
cdr3_aa: CASRQQRSYEQYF

clone_size: once
j_call: TRBJ2-6
v_call: TRBV3-1/TRBV3-2
d_call: .
cdr3_nt: TGTGCCAGCAGCCCTAGCTCTGGGGCCAACGTCCTGACTTTC
cdr3_aa: CASSPSSGANVLTF

clone_size: .
j_call: TRBJ2-2
v_call: TRBV5-4
d_call: .
cdr3_nt: TGTGCCAGCAGGGGACAAAGCCCCGGGGAGCTGTTTTTT
cdr3_aa: CASRGQSPGELFF

clone_size: .
j_call: TRBJ2-1
v_call: TRBV6-1
d_call: .
cdr3_nt: TGTGCCAGCAGTGAACCTGGAGGGATCAATGAGCAGTTCTTC
cdr3_aa: CASSEPGGINEQFF

clone_size: once
j_call: TRBJ1-3
v_call: TRBV5-1
d_call: TRBD1
cdr3_nt: TGCGCCAGCAGCTTGGGAGGGACAGTTGACACCATATATTTT
cdr3_aa: CASSLGGTVDTIYF

clone_size: .
j_call: TRBJ2-3
v_call: TRBV5-1
d_call: TRBD2
cdr3_nt: TGCGCCAGCAGACGGGGGGGCCAAGTTGCAGATACGCAGTATTTT
cdr3_aa: CASRRGGQVADTQYF

clone_size: .
j_call: TRBJ2-3
v_call: TRBV11-2
d_call: TRBD2
cdr3_nt: TGTGCCAGCAGCTTAGATAGGGGAACTAGCGGATTAGATACGCAGTATTTT
cdr3_aa: CASSLDRGTSGLDTQYF

clone_size: .
j_call: TRBJ2-7
v_call: TRBV30
d_call: .
cdr3_nt: TGTGCCTGGAGTGTACCTGGCAGTGCCTACGAGCAGTACTTC
cdr3_aa: CAWSVPGSAYEQYF

clone_size: .
j_call: TRBJ1-2
v_call: TRBV4-1
d_call: .
cdr3_nt: TGCGCCAGCGGAGGGCAGGGTCAAGCTAACTATGGCTACACCTTC
cdr3_aa: CASGGQGQANYGYTF

clone_size: .
j_call: TRBJ2-3
v_call: TRBV18
d_call: .
cdr3_nt: TGTGCCAGCTCACCCCTAGATGGCACAGATACGCAGTATTTT
cdr3_aa: CASSPLDGTDTQYF

clone_size: once
j_call: TRBJ2-5
v_call: TRBV6-6
d_call: .
cdr3_nt: TGTGCCAGCAGCCCCGGAGCGGAGACCCAGTACTTC
cdr3_aa: CASSPGAETQYF

clone_size: .
j_call: TRBJ2-4
v_call: TRBV7-2
d_call: TRBD2
cdr3_nt: TGTGCCAGCAGCCCTAGCGGGGGACTTCAGTACTTC
cdr3_aa: CASSPSGGLQYF

clone_size: .
j_call: TRBJ1-1
v_call: TRBV19
d_call: TRBD1
cdr3_nt: TGTGCCAGTAGTACAAGACAGGGGAACACTGAAGCTTTCTTT
cdr3_aa: CASSTRQGNTEAFF

clone_size: .
j_call: TRBJ2-2
v_call: TRBV12-5
d_call: TRBD1
cdr3_nt: TGTGCTAGTGGTCTGGGACAGGGGGCGTTTGGGACCGGGGAGCTGTTTTTT
cdr3_aa: CASGLGQGAFGTGELFF

clone_size: .
j_call: TRBJ2-1
v_call: TRBV4-2
d_call: TRBD1
cdr3_nt: TGTGCCAGCAGCGACCGGGACAGCTCCTACAATGAGCAGTTCTTC
cdr3_aa: CASSDRDSSYNEQFF